This entry describes one T cell receptor (beta chain). Its antigen is still unknown. Trimming shortened V by 5 bases and J by 8 bases, and 13 bases separated the two germline ends. The germline V gene encodes CDR1 SEHNR and CDR2 FQNEAQ (reference sequence). The CDR3 totals 13 residues. Collection occurred without any documented infections or immune events in donors. TCRdb's copy holds only in-frame clones and misses some; the assay was immunoSEQ multiplex PCR. The profile shows 90,000 to 95,000 clones, 70% to 90% of them singletons. This entry belongs to a study of identifying expanded T cells in peripheral blood. The study, taken as a whole, reports: Variance in clone template counts between approximately 2-week samples significantly increased with total template count across all healthy donors. Differentially abundant clones: about 1.2 between replicates, 16.4 at around 15 days, 19 to 20 at four.

Sequencing was done on a sample of blood. This receptor was taken from a person aged 18 to 75 in good health. This chain links TRBV7-9 with TRBJ1-5; D unclear. Here the CDR3 reads CASSRNPSEPQHF. The CDR3 nucleotides are TGTGCCAGCAGCCGTAATCCTTCGGAGCCCCAGCATTTT.